The 22 T cell receptor beta chains reported below all come from one sample, sequenced in a study of blood T cells in healthy people across ages. PCR was performed a second time for roughly 7 to 12 cycles using a sample-barcoded 5' primer and a J-beta primer mix. MiXCR, run by TCRdb on the 5' RACE reads, gives a single entry per CDR3 protein. The top ten hold 10% to 15% of the sample, which has 650,000 to 1,000,000 distinct CDR3 sequences, about 37% seen once. The specimen sequenced was blood. These receptors were obtained from a man younger than 35 in good health.

The genes are TRBV7-2 and TRBJ2-3, with 10 bases that match TRBD2. V lost 1 base, J lost 2 bases, and 6 bases stayed unmatched. This CDR3 has 17 amino acids. Germline CDR1 SGHTA, CDR2 FQGNSA. CDR3 sequence: CASSLEASGGFTDTQYF. The CDR3 nucleotides are TGTGCCAGCAGCTTAGAGGCTAGCGGGGGTTTCACAGATACGCAGTATTTT.

This chain connects TRBV6-5 to TRBJ2-7; 7 nucleotides line up with TRBD1. The CDR3 totals 14 residues. Germline CDR1 MNHEY, CDR2 SVGAGI. The V gene end was trimmed by 2 bases and the J gene end by 3 bases; junction bases not matched to a gene: 4. DNA for the CDR3: TGTGCCAGCAGTTACCACAGGGGCTTCTACGAGCAGTACTTC. Amino acids: CASSYHRGFYEQYF.

This clonotype came up a few times. J is TRBJ2-7 and V is TRBV4-3; 12 bases are a match to TRBD2. This CDR3 has 15 amino acids. V lost 0 bases and J lost 7; bases outside the gene matches: 4. CDR1 is LGHNA, CDR2 YSLEER, per germline. CDR3 DNA sequence: TGCGCCAGCAGCCAAGAGGGGCTAGCGGGGGGGGAGCAGTACTTC. Protein: CASSQEGLAGGEQYF.

In regard to this clonotype: A much larger clonotype is one base distant, so this may be a read error. Written as DNA, the CDR3 is TGTGCCTGCAGTTTAGGGTCAGCGGGGAAGACCCAGTACTTC. Its translation: CACSLGSAGKTQYF. The chain is built from TRBV12-3 or TRBV12-4 and TRBJ2-5, with 7 bases that match TRBD2. This CDR3 has 14 residues.

This sequence joins TRBV12-3 or TRBV12-4 and TRBJ2-3; a possible D gene is TRBD1 (5 bases). V gave up 6 bases and J gave up 4 bases, with 17 bases separating them. This CDR3 is 15 amino acids long. The CDR3 DNA follows: TGTGCCAGCAGACGCATGACCCAGGGTTCAGATACGCAGTATTTT. This codes for CASRRMTQGSDTQYF.

The chain is built from TRBV12-3 or TRBV12-4 and TRBJ2-3; no definite D call. Trimming cost V 8 bases and J 4 bases, with 25 bases left between them. The CDR3 sequence is 17 residues long. In nucleotides, the CDR3 is TGTGCCAGCCACTGGGGTATAAGGGATGGTGGCGCAGATACGCAGTATTTT. Translating gives CASHWGIRDGGADTQYF.

V is TRBV29-1 and J is TRBJ2-1; 8 bases are a match to TRBD2. CDR3 length equals 14 residues. CDR1 and CDR2 from the germline V gene are SQVTM and ANQGSEA. After removal of 1 base from V and 10 bases from J, the junction contained 9 bases not matched to a gene. CDR3 nucleotides: TGCAGCGTTGAAGGACTACGCGGGGGGCGGGAGCAGTTCTTC. Translated, it gives CSVEGLRGGREQFF.

The V and J genes are TRBV7-2 and TRBJ1-4; possibly TRBD1 for D (5 bases). V was clipped by 4 bases and J by 11 bases, with 17 bases between them. CDR3 length equals 14 residues. CDR1 is SGHTA and CDR2 is FQGNSA in the germline V gene. CDR3 residues: CASSSEFSDTKLFF. The CDR3, as DNA: TGTGCCAGCAGCTCAGAGTTTTCGGACACCAAACTGTTTTTT. Combining the CDR3 with reference TRBV7-2 and TRBJ1-4 gives the whole variable domain GAGVSQSPSNKVTEKGKDVELRCDPISGHTALYWYRQSLGQGLEFLIYFQGNSAPDKSGLPSDRFSAERTGGSVSTLTIQRTQQEDSAVYLCASSSEFSDTKLFFGSGTQLSVL.

As to this clonotype: This may stem from a read error, because a much larger clone lies one nucleotide away. The chain joins TRBV4-1 to TRBJ1-5; tentatively, D is TRBD1 (6 bases). This CDR3 has 15 amino acids. Germline V CDR1 and CDR2: MGHRA, YSYEKL. CDR3 nucleotides: TGCGCCAGCAGCCAGGACAGTTATAGCAATCGGCCCCAGCATTTT. Its translation: CASSQDSYSNRPQHF.

The chain has TRBV28 and TRBJ2-2, with 10 bases fitting TRBD1. The CDR3 has 16 amino acids. The V segment lost 3 bases and the J segment 3 bases; nucleotides outside the gene matches: 4. Germline assignment: CDR1 MDHEN and CDR2 SYDVKM. The CDR3 loop reads CASSFDRGRYTGELFF. CDR3 nucleotides: TGTGCCAGCAGTTTCGACAGGGGGCGGTACACCGGGGAGCTGTTTTTT.

This clonotype was recorded at least ten times. The V and J genes are TRBV12-3 or TRBV12-4 and TRBJ1-4, with a tentative D call TRBD1 (6 bases). Trimming cost V 6 bases and J 2 bases, with 19 bases left between them. The CDR3 runs 17 residues. CDR3: CASRDGQKGRTNEKLFF. DNA for the CDR3: TGTGCCAGCAGAGACGGACAGAAGGGGAGGACTAATGAAAAACTGTTTTTT.

V is TRBV6-2 or TRBV6-3 and J is TRBJ2-1, with D uncertain. The germline gives CDR1 MNHEY, CDR2 SVGEGT. Trimming pared 5 bases from V and 8 bases from J, leaving 13 bases between. The CDR3 is made up of 13 amino acids. The CDR3 DNA reads TGTGCCAGCAGTGACGCCCGGCCCCATGAGCAGTTCTTC. It yields the protein CASSDARPHEQFF.

The chain couples TRBV10-2 to TRBJ2-7, with 8 bases that match TRBD1. Looked up from germline, CDR1 is WSHSY and CDR2 is SAAADI. The CDR3 has 14 amino acids. V was pared by 6 bases and J by 2 bases, with 6 bases of the junction left unmatched. CDR3 coding DNA: TGCGCCAGCAGAGACAGGGGACAAACCTACGAGCAGTACTTC. Protein sequence: CASRDRGQTYEQYF.

This clonotype was found many times. The chain uses TRBV20-1 and TRBJ2-7, with no clear D. CDR1 DFQATT and CDR2 SNEGSKA come from the germline V gene (reference sequence). V lost 3 bases and J 2 bases, leaving 11 bases between the germline ends. The CDR3 consists of 13 residues. The CDR3 reads CSARSDGTYEQYF. In DNA form, the CDR3 reads TGCAGTGCTAGGTCGGACGGCACCTACGAGCAGTACTTC.

The chain uses TRBV5-5 and TRBJ2-7; possible D gene TRBD2, 7 bases. The closer fit of TRBJ2-5 to the DNA end suggests the J call may be wrong. CDR3 length equals 15 residues. Germline loops: CDR1 SGHKS, CDR2 YYEKEE (reference sequence). CDR3 in amino acids: CASSLTGGNIETQYF. The CDR3 nucleotides are TGTGCCAGCAGCTTAACGGGGGGCAACATAGAGACCCAGTACTTC.

This rearrangement joins TRBV10-3 to TRBJ2-7; 7 positions agree with TRBD1. V lost 9 bases to trimming and J lost 2 bases; unmatched junction nucleotides: 10. CDR1 and CDR2 (germline): ENHRY, SYGVKD. The CDR3 loop spans 14 amino acids. DNA for the CDR3: TGTGCCATTGGGACCGGGACAGAGGCCTACGAGCAGTACTTC. Translation gives CAIGTGTEAYEQYF.

Worth noting for this clonotype: The junction and the germline gene differ at one end; a read error may be behind it. V and J are TRBV5-1 and TRBJ2-1; TRBD1 aligns across 9 bases. In germline, CDR1 is SGHRS, CDR2 YFSETQ. The CDR3 covers 15 residues. Here the CDR3 DNA reads TGCGCCAGCGGCTTACAGGGGGCGAGTAACAATGAGCAGTTCTTC. Translation gives CASGLQGASNNEQFF. The variable domain in full, with the rest retrieved from reference TRBV5-1 and TRBJ2-1, is KAGVTQTPRYLIKTRGQQVTLSCSPISGHRSVSWYQQTPGQGLQFLFEYFSETQRNKGNFPGRFSGRQFSNSRSEMNVSTLELGDSALYLCASGLQGASNNEQFFGPGTRLTVL.

About this clonotype: Given a much more abundant clone one base away, this may be a read error. The chain carries TRBV4-2 and TRBJ1-2; D is ambiguous. V gave up 3 bases and J gave up 6 bases, with 14 bases separating them. The CDR3 spans 14 residues. Germline V gives CDR1 LGHNA, CDR2 YNFKEQ. The CDR3 coding sequence is TGTGCCAGCAGCCACGCCCTAGGTGGGAATGGCTACACCTTC. Amino acids: CASSHALGGNGYTF.

The gene calls are TRBV4-2 and TRBJ1-5, with D unresolved. The CDR3 has 15 amino acids. From germline, CDR1 is LGHNA and CDR2 YNFKEQ. Trimming left V 2 bases short and J 2 bases short, with 10 bases between. The CDR3 nucleotides read TGTGCCAGCAGCCAAAAACCCAGTGGCAATCAGCCCCAGCATTTT. Its translation is CASSQKPSGNQPQHF.

The gene calls are TRBV6-6 and TRBJ2-7, with D possibly matching TRBD1 (6 bases). Germline CDR1 MNHNY, CDR2 SVGAGI (reference sequence). This CDR3 contains 15 residues. Trimming removed 2 bases at V and 3 bases at J, with 14 bases between. CDR3 region: CASSYGTPTHYEQYF. The CDR3 coding sequence is TGTGCCAGCAGTTACGGGACACCCACCCACTACGAGCAGTACTTC.

This clonotype was picked up a small number of times. CDR3 region: CASSPTGLAGNTIYF. Here the CDR3 DNA reads TGTGCCAGCAGCCCGACAGGGTTGGCTGGAAACACCATATATTTT. The V gene is TRBV25-1, the J gene TRBJ1-3; 7 nucleotides align to TRBD1. J gave up 2 bases and V 6 bases, and 7 bases lay outside the gene matches. This CDR3 is built from 15 residues. Germline CDR1 MGHDK, CDR2 SYGVNS.

This clonotype was counted many times. The chain recombines TRBV6-5 with TRBJ1-2; a possible D gene is TRBD1 (6 bases). CDR3 length: 12 residues. Germline values: CDR1 MNHEY, CDR2 SVGAGI. Trimming took off 4 bases at V and 6 bases at J, with 9 bases between the two ends. CDR3 sequence reads: CASSLPGDGYTF. DNA of the CDR3: TGTGCCAGCAGTTTACCAGGGGATGGCTACACCTTC.